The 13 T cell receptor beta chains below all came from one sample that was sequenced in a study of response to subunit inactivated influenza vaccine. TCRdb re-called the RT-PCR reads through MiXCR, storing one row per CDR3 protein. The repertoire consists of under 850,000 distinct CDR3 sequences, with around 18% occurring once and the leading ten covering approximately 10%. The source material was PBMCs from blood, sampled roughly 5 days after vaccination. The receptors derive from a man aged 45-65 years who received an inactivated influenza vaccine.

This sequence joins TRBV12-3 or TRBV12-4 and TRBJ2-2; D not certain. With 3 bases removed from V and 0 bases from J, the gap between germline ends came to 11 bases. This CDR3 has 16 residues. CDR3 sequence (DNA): TGTGCCAGCAGTTTTTTCGGCAGCCCGAACACCGGGGAGCTGTTTTTT. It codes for CASSFFGSPNTGELFF.

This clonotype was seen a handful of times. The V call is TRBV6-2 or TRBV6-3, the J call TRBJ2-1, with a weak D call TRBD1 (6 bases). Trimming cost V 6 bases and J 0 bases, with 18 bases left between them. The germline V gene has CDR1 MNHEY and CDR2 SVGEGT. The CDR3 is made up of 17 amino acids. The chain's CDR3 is CASSHSQGTLSYNEQFF. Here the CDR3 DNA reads TGTGCCAGCAGCCATTCACAGGGTACCCTCTCCTACAATGAGCAGTTCTTC.

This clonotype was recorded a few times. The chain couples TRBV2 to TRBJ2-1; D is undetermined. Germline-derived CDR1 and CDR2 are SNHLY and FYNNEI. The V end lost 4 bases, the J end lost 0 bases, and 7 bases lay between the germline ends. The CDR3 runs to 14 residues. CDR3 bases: TGTGCCAGCAGTGGGAGTAGCTCCTACAATGAGCAGTTCTTC. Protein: CASSGSSSYNEQFF. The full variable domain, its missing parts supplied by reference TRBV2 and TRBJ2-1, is EPEVTQTPSHQVTQMGQEVILRCVPISNHLYFYWYRQILGQKVEFLVSFYNNEISEKSEIFDDQFSVERPDGSNFTLKIRSTKLEDSAMYFCASSGSSSYNEQFFGPGTRLTVL.

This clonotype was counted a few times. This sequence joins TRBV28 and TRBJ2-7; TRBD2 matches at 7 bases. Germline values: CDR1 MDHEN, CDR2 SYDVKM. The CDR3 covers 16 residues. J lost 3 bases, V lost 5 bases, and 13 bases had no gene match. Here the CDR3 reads CASSTRLGTTHYEQYF. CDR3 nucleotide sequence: TGTGCCAGCAGTACTAGACTCGGGACTACGCACTACGAGCAGTACTTC.

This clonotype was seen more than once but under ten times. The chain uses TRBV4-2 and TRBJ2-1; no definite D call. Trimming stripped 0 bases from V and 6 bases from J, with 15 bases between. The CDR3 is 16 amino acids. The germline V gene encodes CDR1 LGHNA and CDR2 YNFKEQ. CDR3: CASSQDAEDWGNEQFF. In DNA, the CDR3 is TGTGCCAGCAGCCAAGATGCCGAAGATTGGGGCAATGAGCAGTTCTTC.

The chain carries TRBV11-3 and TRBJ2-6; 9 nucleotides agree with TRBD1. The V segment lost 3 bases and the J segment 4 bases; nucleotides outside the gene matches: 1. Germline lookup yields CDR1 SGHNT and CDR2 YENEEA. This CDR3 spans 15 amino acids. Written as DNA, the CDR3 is TGTGCCAGCAGCTTGGGACAGGGAGGGGCCAACGTCCTGACTTTC. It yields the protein CASSLGQGGANVLTF.

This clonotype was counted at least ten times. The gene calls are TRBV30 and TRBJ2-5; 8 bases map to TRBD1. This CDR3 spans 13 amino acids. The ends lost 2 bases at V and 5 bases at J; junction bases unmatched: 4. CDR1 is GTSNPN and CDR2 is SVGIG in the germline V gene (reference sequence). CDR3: CAWSTTGVETQYF. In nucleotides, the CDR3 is TGTGCCTGGAGTACGACAGGGGTTGAGACCCAGTACTTC.

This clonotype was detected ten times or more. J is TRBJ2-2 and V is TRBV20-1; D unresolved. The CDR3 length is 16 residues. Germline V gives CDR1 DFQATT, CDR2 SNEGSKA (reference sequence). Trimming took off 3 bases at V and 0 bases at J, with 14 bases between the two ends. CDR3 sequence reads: CSARRFLPSNTGELFF. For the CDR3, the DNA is TGCAGTGCTAGGCGCTTCTTACCCTCGAACACCGGGGAGCTGTTTTTT.

CDR3 sequence reads: CASSRKHTNTEAFF. The CDR3 DNA follows: TGTGCCAGCAGCCGCAAACACACGAACACTGAAGCTTTCTTT. The J gene is TRBJ1-1, the V gene TRBV27; D not resolved. V lost 6 bases, J lost 1 base, and 12 bases lay in between. Germline V gene lookup returns CDR1 MNHEY and CDR2 SMNVEV (reference sequence). The CDR3 is 14 residues long.

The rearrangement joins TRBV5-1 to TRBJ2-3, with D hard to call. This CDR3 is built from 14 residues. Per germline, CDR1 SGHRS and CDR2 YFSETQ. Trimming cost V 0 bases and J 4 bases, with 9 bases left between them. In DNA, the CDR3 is TGCGCCAGCAGCTTGGGACTTTTCCCAGATACGCAGTATTTT. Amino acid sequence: CASSLGLFPDTQYF.

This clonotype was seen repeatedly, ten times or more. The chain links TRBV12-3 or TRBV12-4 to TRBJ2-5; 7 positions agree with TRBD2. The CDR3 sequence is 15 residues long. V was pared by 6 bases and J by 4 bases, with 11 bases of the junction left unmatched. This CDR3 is CASREGLVGSETQYF. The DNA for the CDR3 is TGTGCCAGCAGGGAAGGACTAGTGGGGTCAGAGACCCAGTACTTC.

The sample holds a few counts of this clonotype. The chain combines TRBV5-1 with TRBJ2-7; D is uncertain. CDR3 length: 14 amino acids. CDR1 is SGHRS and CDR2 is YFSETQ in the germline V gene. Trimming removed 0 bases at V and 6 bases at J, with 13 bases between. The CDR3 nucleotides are TGCGCCAGCAGCTTGGACACGGCGCATTCCGAGCAGTACTTC. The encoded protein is CASSLDTAHSEQYF.

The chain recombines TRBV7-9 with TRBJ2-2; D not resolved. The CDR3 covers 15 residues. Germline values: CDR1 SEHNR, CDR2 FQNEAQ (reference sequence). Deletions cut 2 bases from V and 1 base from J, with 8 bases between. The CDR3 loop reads CASSLRSRNTGELFF. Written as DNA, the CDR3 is TGTGCCAGCAGCTTAAGATCCAGGAACACCGGGGAGCTGTTTTTT.